A single sample is the source of the 27 T cell receptor beta chains below, sequenced in a study of vaccination effects on CD4 cells after COVID-19 (dated by TCRdb to the early 2020s). Their antigen targets remain unknown. Library method: the immunoSEQ multiplex PCR assay. TCRdb obtained this table from immuneACCESS and retained in-frame rearrangements with V and J assigned. These tables miss some clones; where compared with another copy, unresolved V genes account for less than half of the shortfall, and the remainder is unexplained. The sample records about 14,000 clones, around 72% of which are singletons. The ten largest clones capture approximately 8.9% of the sample. In the ViraFEST assay, PBMC were stimulated with viral peptide pools, and TCR sequencing was then used to find antigen-specific CD4+ T cell clonotypes based on their expansion. After around 11 days of culture, CD4+ T cells were isolated with the EasySep CD4+ T cell isolation kit. Each participant received two doses of an mRNA SARS-CoV-2 vaccine, either BNT162b2 or mRNA-1273.

This specimen was CD4+ T cells from PBMCs cultured with SARS-CoV-2 spike peptides, taken after COVID-19 vaccination. Explained via the paper, the cell subset or site label denotes: SARS-CoV-2 spike overlapping peptide pool stimulation. Receptors originate from a human donor who received a COVID-19 vaccine.

V is TRBV12-3 or TRBV12-4 and J is TRBJ1-1, with TRBD1 identical over 9 bases. The trim removed 6 bases at V and 6 bases at J, leaving 5 bases unmatched. The CDR3 is 13 amino acids. The CDR3 DNA is TGTGCCAGCAGCCGGGACAGGGTGTCTGAAGCTTTCTTT. Translated: CASSRDRVSEAFF.

The table lists this clone with a few counts. The CDR3 sequence: CASSLTSGGHNEQFF. CDR3 sequence (DNA): TGTGCCAGCAGCCTTACTAGCGGGGGCCACAATGAGCAGTTCTTC. The J gene is TRBJ2-1, the V gene TRBV5-4; 11 nucleotides agree with TRBD2. V lost 4 bases, J lost 5 bases, and 5 bases stayed unmatched. Germline V gene data show CDR1 as SGHNT and CDR2 as YYREEE (reference sequence). There are 15 residues in the CDR3.

This chain links TRBV10-3 with TRBJ1-2; D unclear. V lost 10 bases to trimming and J lost 1 base, with 16 bases between them. The CDR3 sequence is 14 residues long. Germline CDR1 ENHRY, CDR2 SYGVKD. The CDR3 bases are TGTGCCACCGGTGACGGTCTTCTTAACTATGGCTACACCTTC. As protein: CATGDGLLNYGYTF.

The chain recombines TRBV18 with TRBJ2-7; tentative D call: TRBD2 (5 bases). Germline-derived CDR1 and CDR2 are KGHSH and LQKENI. The V gene lost 6 bases and the J gene lost 11 bases, with 20 bases spanning the gap. The CDR3 consists of 13 residues. CDR3 DNA: TGTGCCAGCTCGCCCGGGCAGGAAACGAGGGAGTACTTC. Residues: CASSPGQETREYF. Filled out from reference TRBV18 and TRBJ2-7, the complete variable domain reads NAGVMQNPRHLVRRRGQEARLRCSPMKGHSHVYWYRQLPEEGLKFMVYLQKENIIDESGMPKERFSAEFPKEGPSILRIQQVVRGDSAAYFCASSPGQETREYFGPGTRLTVT.

This clone was seen more than once but under ten times. The chain combines TRBV7-9 with TRBJ1-2; TRBD1 matches 9 bases. Germline V lookup: CDR1 SEHNR, CDR2 FQNEAQ (reference sequence). The CDR3 is made up of 15 amino acids. J was trimmed by 2 bases and V by 5 bases; bases with no gene match: 6. The chain's CDR3 is CASSPRGTGNYGYTF. CDR3 bases: TGTGCCAGCAGCCCGAGGGGGACAGGGAACTATGGCTACACCTTC.

This clone turned up a few times. The V gene is TRBV18, the J gene TRBJ2-7, with D possibly matching TRBD2 (5 bases). The CDR3 loop spans 14 amino acids. Germline-derived CDR1 and CDR2 are KGHSH and LQKENI. Deletions cut 4 bases from V and 2 bases from J, with 12 bases between. Here the CDR3 DNA reads TGTGCCAGCTCACGGGCGGCGGGCACCTACGAGCAGTACTTC. The encoded protein is CASSRAAGTYEQYF.

The chain links TRBV7-2 to TRBJ1-6; no clear D. Germline lookup yields CDR1 SGHTA and CDR2 FQGNSA. V lost 2 bases and J lost 2, with 16 bases in between. The CDR3 spans 18 residues. The CDR3 region has the DNA TGTGCCAGCAGCTTAAGTATGTGGGCCAGCACCTATAATTCACCCCTCCACTTT. Translated, it gives CASSLSMWASTYNSPLHF.

The rearrangement uses TRBV28 and TRBJ2-1; D call uncertain. The V gene lost 2 bases and the J gene lost 0 bases, with 5 bases spanning the gap. CDR3 length: 14 residues. The germline gives CDR1 MDHEN, CDR2 SYDVKM. Here the CDR3 DNA reads TGTGCCAGCAGTTTAAGTAGCTCCTACAATGAGCAGTTCTTC. As protein: CASSLSSSYNEQFF.

V and J are TRBV19 and TRBJ1-2; 7 nucleotides agree with TRBD1. The CDR3 runs to 14 residues. The J segment lost 3 bases and the V segment lost 5 bases, leaving 6 bases of the junction unmatched. From germline, CDR1 is LNHDA and CDR2 SQIVND (reference sequence). The CDR3 spells CASSAYTGDYGYTF. DNA of the CDR3: TGTGCCAGTAGTGCCTACACAGGGGACTATGGCTACACCTTC.

V is TRBV18 and J is TRBJ1-5, with TRBD1 as a possible D gene (5 bases). V was cut by 4 bases and J by 1 base, with 11 bases left in between. The CDR3 runs 15 residues. Germline V gives CDR1 KGHSH, CDR2 LQKENI. CDR3 sequence reads: CASSRGGSSNQPQHF. The CDR3 DNA reads as TGTGCCAGCTCACGGGGGGGGAGCAGCAATCAGCCCCAGCATTTT.

The rearrangement joins TRBV12-3 or TRBV12-4 to TRBJ1-2; D unclear. The CDR3 loop spans 12 amino acids. V lost 1 base to trimming and J lost 4 bases, with 4 bases between them. DNA for the CDR3: TGTGCCAGCAGTTTAGGCCCCTATGGCTACACCTTC. Residues: CASSLGPYGYTF.

This clone was observed a handful of times. The J gene is TRBJ1-6, the V gene TRBV2; maybe TRBD1 (6 bases). V was clipped by 7 bases and J by 8 bases, with 15 bases between them. CDR3 length equals 14 residues. Germline V gene sequence: CDR1 SNHLY, CDR2 FYNNEI. CDR3 DNA: TGTGCCAGCACCCCAGACAGGTCTTATTCACCCCTCCACTTT. It specifies CASTPDRSYSPLHF. Drawing the rest from reference TRBV2 and TRBJ1-6, the complete variable domain is EPEVTQTPSHQVTQMGQEVILRCVPISNHLYFYWYRQILGQKVEFLVSFYNNEISEKSEIFDDQFSVERPDGSNFTLKIRSTKLEDSAMYFCASTPDRSYSPLHFGNGTRLTVT.

The chain uses TRBV5-1 and TRBJ2-7, with 8 bases that match TRBD2. The CDR3 covers 15 residues. The germline CDR1 and CDR2 sequences are SGHRS and YFSETQ. Trimming removed 4 bases from V and 3 bases from J; junction bases left unmatched: 9. The DNA for the CDR3 is TGCGCCAGCAGCCCGGGAGGGGGAGGGATCTACGAGCAGTACTTC. Translated: CASSPGGGGIYEQYF. Based on the CDR3 plus reference TRBV5-1 and TRBJ2-7, the full variable domain is KAGVTQTPRYLIKTRGQQVTLSCSPISGHRSVSWYQQTPGQGLQFLFEYFSETQRNKGNFPGRFSGRQFSNSRSEMNVSTLELGDSALYLCASSPGGGGIYEQYFGPGTRLTVT.

The chain is built from TRBV27 and TRBJ2-2; D assignment may be TRBD1 or TRBD2 (6 bases each). In germline, CDR1 is MNHEY, CDR2 SMNVEV (reference sequence). CDR3 length: 16 amino acids. The V gene lost 2 bases and the J gene lost 4 bases, with 14 bases spanning the gap. For the CDR3, the DNA is TGTGCCAGCAGTTTAGACCCGGGGGCCTCCACCGGGGAGCTGTTTTTT. Translating gives CASSLDPGASTGELFF.

This chain connects TRBV30 to TRBJ2-1, with 10 bases that match TRBD2. The germline V gene has CDR1 GTSNPN and CDR2 SVGIG (reference sequence). This CDR3 has 16 residues. V trimming: 3 bases; J trimming: 7 bases; junction bases outside the gene matches: 12. The CDR3 DNA follows: TGTGCCTGGAGCCCCGGAGGGACTAGCGCACTGAATGAGCAGTTCTTC. Translation gives CAWSPGGTSALNEQFF.

In its sample, this clone was seen a few times. V gene TRBV10-3 combines with J gene TRBJ1-5; D might be TRBD1 (5 bases). Germline CDR1 ENHRY, CDR2 SYGVKD. There are 13 residues in the CDR3. The CDR3 nucleotides read TGTGGGGCCGGAGGGGCCAGCAATCAGCCCCAGCATTTT. It encodes CGAGGASNQPQHF.

This chain uses TRBV7-3 with TRBJ2-3; 7 bases match TRBD2. There are 15 residues in the CDR3. The ends lost 2 bases at V and 6 bases at J; junction bases unmatched: 8. Germline V gene sequence: CDR1 SGHTA, CDR2 FQGTGA. CDR3 sequence (DNA): TGTGCCAGCAGCTTACGGCTAGCGGCGGGCGATACGCAGTATTTT. It codes for CASSLRLAAGDTQYF. Looking up the rest from reference TRBV7-3 and TRBJ2-3 gives the full variable domain: GAGVSQTPSNKVTEKGKYVELRCDPISGHTALYWYRQSLGQGPEFLIYFQGTGAADDSGLPNDRFFAVRPEGSVSTLKIQRTERGDSAVYLCASSLRLAAGDTQYFGPGTRLTVL.

This rearrangement joins TRBV28 to TRBJ2-1, with TRBD1 identical over 12 bases. CDR3 length equals 16 residues. Germline trimming cut 6 bases from V and 7 bases from J; bases unmatched to any gene: 10. From germline, CDR1 is MDHEN and CDR2 SYDVKM. CDR3 amino acids: CASRPRGTGGRNEQFF. The CDR3 nucleotides are TGTGCCAGCAGACCAAGGGGGACAGGGGGCCGGAATGAGCAGTTCTTC.

The CDR3 sequence: CASGLTGEAFF. The DNA of the CDR3 is TGTGCCAGCGGCCTTACAGGTGAAGCTTTCTTT. V and J are TRBV6-5 and TRBJ1-1, with a tentative D call TRBD1 (5 bases). Trimming pared 8 bases from V and 7 bases from J, leaving 11 bases between. CDR1 and CDR2 from the germline V gene are MNHEY and SVGAGI. The CDR3 has 11 amino acids.

J is TRBJ2-3 and V is TRBV2; D is unclear. V was cut by 5 bases and J by 2 bases, with 8 bases left in between. This CDR3 has 13 residues. Germline V gene lookup returns CDR1 SNHLY and CDR2 FYNNEI. CDR3 sequence reads: CASSPPFTDTQYF. The CDR3 coding sequence is TGTGCCAGCAGTCCGCCCTTCACAGATACGCAGTATTTT. Drawing the rest from reference TRBV2 and TRBJ2-3, the complete variable domain is EPEVTQTPSHQVTQMGQEVILRCVPISNHLYFYWYRQILGQKVEFLVSFYNNEISEKSEIFDDQFSVERPDGSNFTLKIRSTKLEDSAMYFCASSPPFTDTQYFGPGTRLTVL.

The chain is built from TRBV19 and TRBJ2-2, with 14 bases lining up with TRBD2. The V segment lost 7 bases and the J segment 4 bases; nucleotides outside the gene matches: 8. The CDR3 spans 17 residues. The germline gives CDR1 LNHDA, CDR2 SQIVND (reference sequence). The CDR3 region is CASTSLTSGRGTGELFF. The CDR3 DNA reads TGTGCCAGTACGTCCCTGACTAGCGGGAGGGGCACCGGGGAGCTGTTTTTT.

The chain joins TRBV4-2 to TRBJ2-2; D possibly corresponds to TRBD1 (5 bases). This CDR3 has 17 amino acids. From germline, CDR1 is LGHNA and CDR2 YNFKEQ. With 1 base removed from V and 3 bases from J, the gap between germline ends came to 15 bases. The CDR3 region has the DNA TGTGCCAGCAGCCAAGTTAAGGGGCGCCGACACACCGGGGAGCTGTTTTTT. Translating it yields CASSQVKGRRHTGELFF.

The rearrangement links TRBV27 to TRBJ1-5; unclear D gene. Germline V gene data show CDR1 as MNHEY and CDR2 as SMNVEV (reference sequence). The CDR3 length is 16 residues. V lost 1 base, J lost 0 bases, and 10 bases lay in between. CDR3 sequence reads: CASSLLGLHSNQPQHF. The CDR3 nucleotides read TGTGCCAGCAGTTTATTGGGCCTTCATAGCAATCAGCCCCAGCATTTT.

The chain couples TRBV4-3 to TRBJ1-1, with D maybe TRBD1 (6 bases). CDR1 is LGHNA, CDR2 YSLEER, per germline. The V gene lost 1 base and the J gene lost 7 bases, with 13 bases spanning the gap. The CDR3 has 14 residues. The chain's CDR3 is CASSQVGRGVEAFF. In DNA form, the CDR3 reads TGCGCCAGCAGCCAAGTCGGCAGGGGCGTTGAAGCTTTCTTT.

The genes are TRBV6-2 or TRBV6-3 and TRBJ1-6; D might be TRBD1 (6 bases). V lost 2 bases, J lost 7 bases, and 18 bases lay in between. CDR3 length equals 17 residues. Germline V gene sequence: CDR1 MNHEY, CDR2 SVGEGT. The CDR3 reads CASSYGGSSGVNSPLHF. The CDR3 DNA reads TGTGCCAGCAGTTACGGGGGCAGTTCGGGGGTGAATTCACCCCTCCACTTT.

The V gene is TRBV7-8, the J gene TRBJ2-1, with 10 bases that match TRBD2. After removal of 2 bases from V and 0 bases from J, the junction contained 4 bases not matched to a gene. This CDR3 is built from 17 residues. The germline V gene has CDR1 SGHVS and CDR2 FQNEAQ. The CDR3 loop is CASSLTSGISSYNEQFF. The CDR3 bases are TGTGCCAGCAGCTTAACTAGCGGGATTAGCTCCTACAATGAGCAGTTCTTC.

The chain couples TRBV5-1 to TRBJ2-3, with 12 bases identical to TRBD2. The V gene end was trimmed by 0 bases and the J gene end by 5 bases; junction bases not matched to a gene: 4. Per the germline V gene, CDR1 is SGHRS and CDR2 is YFSETQ. The CDR3 runs to 16 residues. CDR3 DNA: TGCGCCAGCAGCTTGGGGCCTAGCGGGGGGGAAGATACGCAGTATTTT. It codes for CASSLGPSGGEDTQYF.